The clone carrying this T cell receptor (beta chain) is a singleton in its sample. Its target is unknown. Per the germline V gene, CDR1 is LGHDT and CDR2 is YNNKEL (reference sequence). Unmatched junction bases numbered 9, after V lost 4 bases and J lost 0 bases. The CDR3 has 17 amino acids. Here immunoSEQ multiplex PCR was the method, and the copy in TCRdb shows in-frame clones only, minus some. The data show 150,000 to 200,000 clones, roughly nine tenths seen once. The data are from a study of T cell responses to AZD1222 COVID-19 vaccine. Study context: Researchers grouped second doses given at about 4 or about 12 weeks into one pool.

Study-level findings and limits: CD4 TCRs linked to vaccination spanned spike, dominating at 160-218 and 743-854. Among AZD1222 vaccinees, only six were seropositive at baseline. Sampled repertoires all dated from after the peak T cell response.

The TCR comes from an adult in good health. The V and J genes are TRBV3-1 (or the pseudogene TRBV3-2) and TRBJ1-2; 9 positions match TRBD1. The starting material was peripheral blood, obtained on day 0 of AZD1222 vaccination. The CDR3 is CASSPYRGHESNYGYTF. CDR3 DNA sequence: TGTGCCAGCAGCCCCTACAGGGGGCATGAATCTAACTATGGCTACACCTTC.